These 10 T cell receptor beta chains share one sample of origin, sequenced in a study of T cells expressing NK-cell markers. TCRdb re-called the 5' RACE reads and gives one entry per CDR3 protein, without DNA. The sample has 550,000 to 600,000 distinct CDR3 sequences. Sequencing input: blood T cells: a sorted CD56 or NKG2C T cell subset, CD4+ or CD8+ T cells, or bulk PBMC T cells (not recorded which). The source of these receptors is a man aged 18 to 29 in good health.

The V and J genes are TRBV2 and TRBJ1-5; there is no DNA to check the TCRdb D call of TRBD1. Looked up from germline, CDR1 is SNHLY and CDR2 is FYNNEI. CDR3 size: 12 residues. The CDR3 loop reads CASKGVAQPQHF.

CDR3: CASSPKLAGDGSDTQYF. This sequence joins TRBV11-2 and TRBJ2-3; TCRdb gives TRBD2 as the D gene, but with no DNA this cannot be confirmed. The CDR3 has 17 residues. CDR1 and CDR2 from the germline V gene are SGHAT and FQNNGV.

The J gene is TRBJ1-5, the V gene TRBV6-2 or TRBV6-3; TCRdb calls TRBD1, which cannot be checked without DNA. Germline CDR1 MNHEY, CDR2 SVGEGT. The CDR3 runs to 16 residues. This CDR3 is CASSPGTGSVHQPQHF.

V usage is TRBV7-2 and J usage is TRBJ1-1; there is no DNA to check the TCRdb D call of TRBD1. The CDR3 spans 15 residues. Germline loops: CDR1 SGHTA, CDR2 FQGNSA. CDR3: CASSLGGTGVAEAFF.

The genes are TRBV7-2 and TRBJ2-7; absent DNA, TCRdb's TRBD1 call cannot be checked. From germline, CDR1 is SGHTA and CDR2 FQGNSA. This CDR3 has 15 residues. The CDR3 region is CASSSTGGSVYEQYF.

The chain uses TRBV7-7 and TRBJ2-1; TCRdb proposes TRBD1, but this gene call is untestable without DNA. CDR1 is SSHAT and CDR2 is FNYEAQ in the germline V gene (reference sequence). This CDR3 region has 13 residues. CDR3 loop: CASSPGSFNEQFF.

CDR3: CASSLQGGESPLHF. The rearrangement uses TRBV14 and TRBJ1-6; there is no DNA to check the TCRdb D call of TRBD1. Per germline, CDR1 SGHDN and CDR2 FVKESK. CDR3 length: 14 residues.

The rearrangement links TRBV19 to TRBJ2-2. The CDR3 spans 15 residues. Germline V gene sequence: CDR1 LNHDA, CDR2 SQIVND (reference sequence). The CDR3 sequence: CASSIGGSNTGELFF.

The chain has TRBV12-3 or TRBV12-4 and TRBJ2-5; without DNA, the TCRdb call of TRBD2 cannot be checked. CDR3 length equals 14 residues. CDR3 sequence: CASSKFSGRGTQYF.

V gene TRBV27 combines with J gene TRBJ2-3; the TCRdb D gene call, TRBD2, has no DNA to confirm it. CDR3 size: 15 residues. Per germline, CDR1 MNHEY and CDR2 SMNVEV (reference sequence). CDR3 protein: CASSLLTGAWDTQYF.